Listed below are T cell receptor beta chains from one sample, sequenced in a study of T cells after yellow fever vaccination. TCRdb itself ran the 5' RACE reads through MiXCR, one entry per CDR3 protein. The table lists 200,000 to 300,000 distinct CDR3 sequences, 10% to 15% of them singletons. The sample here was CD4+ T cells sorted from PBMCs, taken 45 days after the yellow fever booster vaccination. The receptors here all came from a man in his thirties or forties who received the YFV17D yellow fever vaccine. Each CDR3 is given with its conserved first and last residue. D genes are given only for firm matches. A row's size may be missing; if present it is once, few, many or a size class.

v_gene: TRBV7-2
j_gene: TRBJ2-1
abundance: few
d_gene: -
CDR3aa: CASSLFVERGEQFF
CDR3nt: TGTGCCAGCAGCTTATTTGTCGAACGGGGTGAGCAGTTCTTC

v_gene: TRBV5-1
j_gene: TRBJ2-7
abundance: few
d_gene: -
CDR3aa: CASSNVRGSDEQYF
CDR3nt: TGCGCCAGCAGCAACGTCAGGGGTTCTGACGAGCAGTACTTC

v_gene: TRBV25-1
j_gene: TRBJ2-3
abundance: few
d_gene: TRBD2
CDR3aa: CASSVAGLVDTQYF
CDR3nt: TGTGCCAGCAGTGTAGCGGGGCTGGTGGATACGCAGTATTTT

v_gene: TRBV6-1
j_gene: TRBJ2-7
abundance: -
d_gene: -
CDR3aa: CASTGASSYEQYF
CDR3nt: TGTGCCAGCACTGGAGCGAGCTCCTACGAGCAGTACTTC

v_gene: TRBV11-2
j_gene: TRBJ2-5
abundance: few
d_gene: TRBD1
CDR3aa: CASSRQGRRETQYF
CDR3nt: TGTGCCAGCAGCCGACAGGGGCGGCGGGAGACCCAGTACTTC

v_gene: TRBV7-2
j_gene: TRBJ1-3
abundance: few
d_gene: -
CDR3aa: CASSPAGTSGNTIYF
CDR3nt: TGTGCCAGCAGCCCGGCAGGGACCTCTGGAAACACCATATATTTT

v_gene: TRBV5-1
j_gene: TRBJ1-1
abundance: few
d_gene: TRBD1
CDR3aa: CASSLRVTGGTNTEAFF
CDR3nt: TGCGCCAGCAGCTTGCGGGTGACAGGGGGAACGAACACTGAAGCTTTCTTT

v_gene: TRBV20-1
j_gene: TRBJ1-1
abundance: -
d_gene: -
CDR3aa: CSAPNRAYEAFF
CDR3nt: TGCAGTGCTCCTAACCGAGCCTATGAAGCTTTCTTT

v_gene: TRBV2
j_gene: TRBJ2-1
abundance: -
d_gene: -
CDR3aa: CASIAGVYNEQFF
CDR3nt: TGTGCCAGCATTGCAGGGGTGTACAATGAGCAGTTCTTC

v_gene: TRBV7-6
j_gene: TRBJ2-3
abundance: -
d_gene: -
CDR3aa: CASTSVWTDTQYF
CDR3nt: TGTGCCAGCACCTCAGTATGGACAGATACGCAGTATTTT

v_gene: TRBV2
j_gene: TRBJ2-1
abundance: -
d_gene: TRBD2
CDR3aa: CASSVQREAGFF
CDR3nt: TGTGCCAGCTCGGTCCAGCGGGAGGCGGGGTTCTTC

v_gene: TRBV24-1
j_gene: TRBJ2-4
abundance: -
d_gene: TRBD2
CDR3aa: CATGGGEAKNIQYF
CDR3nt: TGTGCCACCGGGGGAGGGGAAGCCAAAAACATTCAGTACTTC

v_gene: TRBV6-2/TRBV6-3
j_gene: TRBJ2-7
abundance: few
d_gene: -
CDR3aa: CASSFNPASPSYEQYF
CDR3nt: TGTGCCAGCAGTTTCAACCCGGCTTCGCCGTCCTACGAGCAGTACTTC

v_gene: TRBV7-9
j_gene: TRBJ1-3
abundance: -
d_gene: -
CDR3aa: CASSLPTGSGNTIYF
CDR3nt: TGTGCCAGCAGCTTACCAACCGGGAGTGGAAACACCATATATTTT

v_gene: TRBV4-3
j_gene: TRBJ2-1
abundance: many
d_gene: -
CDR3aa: CASSRNALGEQFF
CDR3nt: TGCGCCAGCAGCCGTAACGCACTGGGAGAGCAGTTCTTC

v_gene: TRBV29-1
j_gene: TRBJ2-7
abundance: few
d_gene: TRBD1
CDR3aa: CSAGTDTSYEQYF
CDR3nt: TGCAGCGCAGGGACAGACACCTCCTACGAGCAGTACTTC

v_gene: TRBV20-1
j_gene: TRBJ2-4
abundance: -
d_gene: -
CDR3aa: CSAREGAKNIQYF
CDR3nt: TGCAGTGCTAGGGAGGGGGCCAAAAACATTCAGTACTTC

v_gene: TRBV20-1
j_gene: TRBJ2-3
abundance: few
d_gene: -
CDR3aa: CSAKAIFTDTQYF
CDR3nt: TGCAGTGCAAAGGCTATTTTCACAGATACGCAGTATTTT

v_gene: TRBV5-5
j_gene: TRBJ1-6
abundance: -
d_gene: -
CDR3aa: CASSSMDLLHF
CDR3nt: TGTGCCAGCAGCTCCATGGACCTCCTCCACTTT

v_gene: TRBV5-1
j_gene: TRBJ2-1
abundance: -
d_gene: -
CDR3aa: CASSFQPGPASYNEQFF
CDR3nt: TGCGCCAGCAGCTTTCAACCGGGACCAGCCTCATACAATGAGCAGTTCTTC

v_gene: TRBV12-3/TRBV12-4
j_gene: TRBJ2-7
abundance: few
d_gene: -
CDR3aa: CASSYMVSEQYF
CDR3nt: TGTGCCAGCAGTTACATGGTTTCCGAGCAGTACTTC

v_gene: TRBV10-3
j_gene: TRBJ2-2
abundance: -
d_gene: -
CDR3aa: CAISESGFNTGELFF
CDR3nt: TGTGCCATCAGTGAGTCAGGATTTAACACCGGGGAGCTGTTTTTT

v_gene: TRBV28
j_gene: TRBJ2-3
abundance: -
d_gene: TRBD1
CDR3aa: CASSSPGQDSTDTQYF
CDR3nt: TGTGCCAGCAGTTCCCCCGGACAGGACTCCACAGATACGCAGTATTTT

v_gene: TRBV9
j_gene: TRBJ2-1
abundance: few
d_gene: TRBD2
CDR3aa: CASSPIRSGSGDEQFF
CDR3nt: TGTGCCAGCAGCCCCATCCGGAGCGGGAGTGGGGATGAGCAGTTCTTC

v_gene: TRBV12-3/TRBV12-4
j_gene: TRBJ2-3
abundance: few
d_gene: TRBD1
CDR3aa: CASSLYTGGPQYF
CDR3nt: TGTGCCAGCAGCCTTTATACAGGGGGCCCGCAGTATTTT

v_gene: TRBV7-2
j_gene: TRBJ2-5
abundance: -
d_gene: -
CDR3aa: CASSRAGETQYF
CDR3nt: TGTGCCAGCAGCCGAGCGGGAGAGACCCAGTACTTC

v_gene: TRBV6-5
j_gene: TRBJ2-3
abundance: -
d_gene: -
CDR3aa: CASSQSRGTQYF
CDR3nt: TGTGCCAGCAGCCAATCGAGGGGTACGCAGTATTTT

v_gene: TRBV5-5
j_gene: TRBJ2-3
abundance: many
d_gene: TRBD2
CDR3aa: CASSVRGVEDTQYF
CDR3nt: TGTGCCAGCAGTGTGCGGGGGGTTGAAGATACGCAGTATTTT

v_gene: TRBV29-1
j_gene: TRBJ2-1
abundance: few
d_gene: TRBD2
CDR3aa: CSAGVAGPNEQFF
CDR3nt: TGCAGCGCCGGAGTAGCGGGACCGAATGAGCAGTTCTTC

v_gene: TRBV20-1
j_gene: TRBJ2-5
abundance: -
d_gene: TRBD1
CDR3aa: CSARLHRGTHQETQYF
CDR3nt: TGCAGTGCTAGACTACACAGGGGGACTCACCAAGAGACCCAGTACTTC

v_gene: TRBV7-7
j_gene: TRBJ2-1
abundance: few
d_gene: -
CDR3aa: CASPSRGHEQFF
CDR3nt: TGTGCTAGCCCCTCCCGGGGCCATGAGCAGTTCTTC

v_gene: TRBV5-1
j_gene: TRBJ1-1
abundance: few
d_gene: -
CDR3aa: CASSLPGVGTEAFF
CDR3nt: TGCGCCAGCAGCTTGCCAGGGGTAGGGACTGAAGCTTTCTTT

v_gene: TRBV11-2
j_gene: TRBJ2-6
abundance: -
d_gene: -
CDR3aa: CASSPPGQGISGANVLTF
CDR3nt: TGTGCCAGCAGCCCCCCGGGACAAGGTATCTCTGGGGCCAACGTCCTGACTTTC

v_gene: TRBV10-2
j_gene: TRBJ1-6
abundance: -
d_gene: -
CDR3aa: CASSYWTGGRSYNSPLHF
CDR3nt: TGCGCCAGCAGTTATTGGACGGGGGGTCGGTCCTATAATTCACCCCTCCACTTT

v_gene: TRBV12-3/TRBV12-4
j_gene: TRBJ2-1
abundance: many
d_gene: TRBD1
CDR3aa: CASSLGSGGTYNEQFF
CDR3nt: TGTGCCAGCAGTTTAGGTTCAGGGGGAACATACAATGAGCAGTTCTTC

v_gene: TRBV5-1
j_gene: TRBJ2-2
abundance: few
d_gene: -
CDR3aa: CASSLGTTGTGELFF
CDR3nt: TGCGCCAGCAGCTTGGGGACCACAGGGACCGGGGAGCTGTTTTTT

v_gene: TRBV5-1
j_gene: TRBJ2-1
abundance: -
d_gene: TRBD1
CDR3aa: CASSMGTANEQFF
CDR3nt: TGCGCCAGCAGCATGGGGACAGCCAATGAGCAGTTCTTC

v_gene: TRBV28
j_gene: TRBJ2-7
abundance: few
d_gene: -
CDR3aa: CASKPLLGRGYEQYF
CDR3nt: TGTGCCAGCAAACCCCTGCTAGGCCGTGGCTACGAGCAGTACTTC

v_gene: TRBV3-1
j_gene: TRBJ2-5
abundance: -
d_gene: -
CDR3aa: CASEPTGGQLTQYF
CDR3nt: TGTGCCAGCGAACCTACCGGAGGTCAATTGACCCAGTACTTC

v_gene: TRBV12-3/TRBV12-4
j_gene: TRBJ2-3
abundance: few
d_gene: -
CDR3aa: CASTRPADTQYF
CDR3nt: TGTGCCAGCACGCGTCCAGCAGATACGCAGTATTTT

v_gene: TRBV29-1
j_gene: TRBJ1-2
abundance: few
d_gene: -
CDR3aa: CSVEPAGIYGYTF
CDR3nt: TGCAGCGTTGAACCCGCAGGGATCTATGGCTACACCTTC

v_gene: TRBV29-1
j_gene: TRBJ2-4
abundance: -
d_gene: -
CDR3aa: CSATERLNSGDIQYF
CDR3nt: TGCAGCGCCACCGAGCGGCTAAACTCGGGGGACATTCAGTACTTC

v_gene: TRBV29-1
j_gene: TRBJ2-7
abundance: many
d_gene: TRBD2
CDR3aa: CSVSQASGTYEQYF
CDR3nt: TGCAGCGTTTCGCAGGCTAGCGGAACCTACGAGCAGTACTTC

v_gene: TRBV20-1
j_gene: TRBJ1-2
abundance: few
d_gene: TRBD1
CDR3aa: CSARGQYNYGYTF
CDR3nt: TGCAGTGCTAGGGGACAGTACAACTATGGCTACACCTTC

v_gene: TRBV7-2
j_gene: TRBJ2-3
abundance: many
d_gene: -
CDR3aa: CASRPRASAGGDTQYF
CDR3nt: TGTGCCAGCAGACCTCGGGCTAGCGCTGGGGGAGATACGCAGTATTTT